These 5 T cell receptor beta chains came from one sample sequenced in a study of T cell responses to AZD1222 COVID-19 vaccine (dated by TCRdb to about 2021). This specimen's time point label, per the study, means: baseline before first vaccination. Receptors were amplified or captured by the immunoSEQ multiplex PCR assay. Sourced from immuneACCESS, this table was stored by TCRdb with only in-frame sequences that have V and J called. A share of the clones is absent; for the studies checked, an unresolved V gene accounts for under half, and the remainder has no known explanation. For this sample there are more than 150,000 clones; over 80% appear just once. The ten largest clones add up to under 7.5% of the sample. Here the sequenced sample was peripheral blood, taken on day 0 of AZD1222 vaccination. These receptor sequences come from an adult in good health.

The chain uses TRBV6-5 and TRBJ1-5, with D perhaps TRBD1 (6 bases). V was clipped by 8 bases and J by 2 bases, with 13 bases between them. Germline V gene lookup returns CDR1 MNHEY and CDR2 SVGAGI. The CDR3 is 14 amino acids. DNA for the CDR3: TGTGCCAGCCGACGGACAGAACGCAATCAGCCCCAGCATTTT. This encodes CASRRTERNQPQHF.

In this sample, this clone turned up once. The genes are TRBV7-9 and TRBJ1-5; 7 bases line up with TRBD1. V dropped 9 bases and J dropped 4; count of bases not matched to a gene: 15. CDR1 SEHNR and CDR2 FQNEAQ come from the germline V gene (reference sequence). The CDR3 totals 16 residues. This CDR3 reads CASSISGGTTNQPQHF. DNA of the CDR3: TGTGCCAGTTCAATATCAGGGGGGACGACGAATCAGCCCCAGCATTTT.

This chain connects TRBV9 to TRBJ2-2; possibly TRBD1 for D (6 bases). Trimming removed 2 bases from V and 3 bases from J, with 11 bases in between. Germline V CDR1 and CDR2: SGDLS, YYNGEE. The CDR3 has 15 amino acids. CDR3 amino acids: CASSVSGADTGELFF. As DNA, the CDR3 is TGTGCCAGCAGCGTCTCAGGGGCTGACACCGGGGAGCTGTTTTTT.

V is TRBV28 and J is TRBJ2-7, with 8 bases identical to TRBD1. The CDR3 is 16 residues long. In germline, CDR1 is MDHEN, CDR2 SYDVKM. Trimming cost V 5 bases and J 5 bases; bases outside gene matches: 14. The CDR3 DNA reads TGTGCCAGCAGTCCGCCGGGACAGGCGTCGGGGGACGAGCAGTACTTC. It specifies CASSPPGQASGDEQYF.

The chain recombines TRBV6-6 with TRBJ1-5; 8 nucleotides match TRBD1. The CDR3 runs to 14 residues. Germline V lookup: CDR1 MNHNY, CDR2 SVGAGI (reference sequence). Trimming removed 4 bases from V and 4 bases from J; junction bases left unmatched: 3. DNA of the CDR3: TGTGCCAGCAGTTGGACAGGGACAAATCAGCCCCAGCATTTT. Translation: CASSWTGTNQPQHF.